This T cell receptor beta chain was sequenced in a study of cytomegalovirus exposure and HLA in healthy donors. On the study more broadly: The Caucasian-associated ancestry cluster contained about 80% of the approximately 400 genotyped donors. Study-level findings and limits: Reported findings show TCR beta sequences accurately forecast HLA-A and HLA-B alleles in most subjects.

Worth noting for this clone: Antigen: not known.

The CDR3 covers 16 residues. Germline assignment: CDR1 LGHNA and CDR2 YSLEER. Trimming took 1 base from V and 1 from J, leaving 11 bases between them. The PCR had 60 Vbeta and 13 Jbeta primers. Profiling relied on immunoSEQ multiplex PCR, and the TCRdb table lists in-frame clones only, not all of them. The sample includes 160,000 or so clones, about 80% of them seen just once. V is TRBV4-3 and J is TRBJ1-5; maybe TRBD1 (6 bases). The clonotype was recovered from a woman between 45 and 65 years old in good health and CMV-seropositive. Sequenced sample: PBMCs. The DNA of the CDR3 is TGCGCCAGCAGCCAAGTTTGGGGGCGAAGCAATCAGCCCCAGCATTTT. This translates into CASSQVWGRSNQPQHF.